This TCR beta chain appears in the sequencing data of a study of T cells in Graves' hyperthyroidism and ophthalmopathy. Points from the study as a whole: Most thyroid-expanded clonotypes above 0.001 were also found in blood. With a median lead of approximately 6.4 months before onset, the model predicted ophthalmopathy.

Using RNA transcripts as the source, TCR beta CDR3 regions were amplified. First-round RT-PCR targeting the TCR CDR3 was performed with the HTBI primer set. TCRdb re-called the multiplex PCR reads through MiXCR, storing one row per CDR3 protein. The table includes about 500,000 distinct CDR3 sequences, about 16% detected once. This clonotype was detected ten times or more. The antigen is unknown. Germline V CDR1 and CDR2: MDHEN, SYDVKM. Trimming left V 7 bases short and J 3 bases short, with 10 bases between. The CDR3 totals 12 residues. V usage is TRBV28 and J usage is TRBJ2-7; D is perhaps TRBD2 (5 bases). The receptor comes from a young woman with Graves' ophthalmopathy. The sequenced sample was blood. Here the CDR3 reads CASNEGLYEQYF. In DNA form, the CDR3 reads TGTGCCAGCAACGAAGGACTCTACGAGCAGTACTTC. Complete variable domain (other parts from reference TRBV28 and TRBJ2-7): DVKVTQSSRYLVKRTGEKVFLECVQDMDHENMFWYRQDPGLGLRLIYFSYDVKMKEKGDIPEGYSVSREKKERFSLILESASTNQTSMYLCASNEGLYEQYFGPGTRLTVT.